The 8 T cell receptor beta chains below were found in one sample sequenced in a study of blood T cell repertoires in COVID-19. The repertoire was sequenced with immunoSEQ multiplex PCR; TCRdb's copy has only in-frame clones and lacks some. The sample has roughly 330,000 clones, around 82% seen once. The specimen was peripheral blood. These receptors originate from a woman in her 50s with acute or convalescent COVID-19.

The chain employs TRBV3-1 (or the pseudogene TRBV3-2) and TRBJ1-1; TRBD1 agrees at 7 bases. CDR3 length: 14 residues. Unmatched junction bases numbered 7, after V lost 5 bases and J lost 4 bases. The germline CDR1 and CDR2 sequences are LGHDT and YNNKEL (reference sequence). CDR3 residues: CASSSGTAGTEAFF. In nucleotides, the CDR3 is TGTGCCAGCAGCTCCGGGACAGCGGGCACTGAAGCTTTCTTT.

This clone was detected only once. The CDR3 DNA is TGCGCCAGCAGCCGAGACAGGGTTGGCTACGAGCAGTACGTC. It yields the protein CASSRDRVGYEQYV. The chain links TRBV5-1 to TRBJ2-7, with TRBD1 matching 7 bases. Trimming took 4 bases from V and 3 from J; bases not matched to a gene: 7. The CDR3 runs 14 residues. Germline CDR1 and CDR2: SGHRS and YFSETQ.

The V gene is TRBV12-3 or TRBV12-4, the J gene TRBJ2-5, with D perhaps matching TRBD2 (5 bases). V gave up 2 bases and J gave up 3 bases, with 7 bases separating them. The CDR3 covers 13 residues. Here the CDR3 DNA reads TGTGCCAGCAGTTTACTAGCCGAAGAGACCCAGTACTTC. Protein sequence: CASSLLAEETQYF.

The chain couples TRBV5-5 to TRBJ2-1; 7 nucleotides match TRBD2. Germline values: CDR1 SGHKS, CDR2 YYEKEE (reference sequence). After removal of 4 bases from V and 2 bases from J, the junction contained 6 bases not matched to a gene. The length of the CDR3 is 15 residues. The CDR3 coding sequence is TGTGCCAGCAGCGCTACTAGCGACCCCTACAATGAGCAGTTCTTC. This encodes CASSATSDPYNEQFF.

J is TRBJ1-5 and V is TRBV18; the D gene is possibly TRBD1 (5 bases). Germline V lookup: CDR1 KGHSH, CDR2 LQKENI. The CDR3 consists of 13 residues. Trimming removed 6 bases from V and 4 bases from J, with 10 bases in between. This CDR3 reads CASSVDSNQPQHF. The CDR3 DNA follows: TGTGCCAGCTCTGTCGACAGTAATCAGCCCCAGCATTTT.

The J gene is TRBJ1-5, the V gene TRBV15; maybe TRBD1 (5 bases). With 1 base removed from V and 3 bases from J, the gap between germline ends came to 7 bases. This CDR3 has 14 residues. The V gene's germline CDR1 is LNHNV and CDR2 YYDKDF (reference sequence). CDR3 sequence reads: CATSRVQANQPQHF. CDR3 nucleotide sequence: TGTGCCACCAGCAGAGTACAGGCCAATCAGCCCCAGCATTTT.

This chain joins TRBV12-3 or TRBV12-4 and TRBJ2-7; the D gene is possibly TRBD2 (6 bases). This CDR3 comprises 13 residues. V was trimmed by 6 bases and J by 6 bases, leaving 15 bases between them. Here the CDR3 reads CASSLNGGFEQYF. CDR3 DNA: TGTGCCAGCAGCCTAAATGGGGGGTTCGAGCAGTACTTC.

The J gene is TRBJ1-3, the V gene TRBV29-1, with D possibly being TRBD1 (6 bases). CDR1 and CDR2 (germline): SQVTM, ANQGSEA. The CDR3 runs 15 residues. Trimming removed 4 bases from V and 4 bases from J, with 17 bases in between. This CDR3 reads CSVVGGNRVGNTIYF. CDR3 DNA: TGCAGCGTTGTTGGAGGAAACAGGGTCGGAAACACCATATATTTT.